This T cell receptor (beta chain) was sequenced during a study of siplizumab effects on memory and regulatory T cells. Study-level results: Unstimulated subset assignment was obtained for only a minor fraction of alloreactive clones. With siplizumab, cumulative frequency of CD4+ memory-derived alloreactive sequences dropped significantly. An assignable phenotype, naive or memory, was missing from roughly 78-96% of proliferating CD4+ or CD8+ clones.

This clone has just one count. No antigen is known for it. It was approximately 9.8 x 10^4 TCR templates that were assayed per sample. Sequenced by immunoSEQ multiplex PCR; TCRdb stores in-frame clones only, minus some. The sample gives some 120,000 clones, over 85% of which show up once; 0.16% is in the top ten. Sequencing used non-Treg CD4+ T cells sorted from blood. This clonotype originated in a human donor in good health.

In DNA, the CDR3 is TGTGCCAGCAGTTTTGGCGGAGCCTTGGAGCAGTACTTC. Its translation: CASSFGGALEQYF. V usage is TRBV27 and J usage is TRBJ2-7; D is unresolved. Per germline, CDR1 MNHEY and CDR2 SMNVEV (reference sequence). The CDR3 consists of 13 residues. Trimming removed 3 bases from V and 7 bases from J, with 13 bases in between.